A selection of T cell receptor beta chains follows, all from one sample in a study of graft-versus-host responses after intestinal transplantation. The antigens of these receptors remain unknown. Produced via immunoSEQ multiplex PCR; TCRdb's table is partial and in-frame only. The profile covers around 130,000 clones, with roughly 92% appearing a single time and roughly 0.17% taken by the ten largest. The source was unstimulated CD4+ T cells sorted from spleen or lymph node cells, collected before intestinal transplant. The receptors come from a human donor who received an intestinal transplant. CDR3s include the opening cysteine and the closing phenylalanine or tryptophan. A D gene is named only where the DNA matches it firmly. Expanded clones get a size class; other rows say once, few or many, or leave the size out.

D	size	V	J	CDR3	DNA
TRBD2	-	TRBV18	TRBJ2-3	CASSPRTSGGSTDTQYF	TGTGCCAGCTCACCCCGGACTAGCGGGGGGAGCACAGATACGCAGTATTTT
-	-	TRBV6-5	TRBJ1-1	CASSLGPYTEAFF	TGTGCCAGCAGCCTGGGACCCTACACTGAAGCTTTCTTT
TRBD2	-	TRBV15	TRBJ2-3	CATSRMGGGGVADTQYF	TGTGCCACCAGCAGAATGGGGGGCGGGGGGGTCGCAGATACGCAGTATTTT
TRBD1	-	TRBV27	TRBJ2-7	CASIQGDEQYF	TGTGCCAGCATCCAGGGGGACGAGCAGTACTTC
-	few	TRBV7-9	TRBJ1-6	CASSLHGSYNSPLHF	TGTGCCAGCAGCTTACACGGCTCCTATAATTCACCCCTCCACTTT
-	-	TRBV10-2	TRBJ1-2	CASSDPLLAVRQVDGYTF	TGCGCCAGCAGTGACCCTCTTCTGGCTGTCCGGCAGGTCGATGGCTACACCTTC
-	few	TRBV12-5	TRBJ1-4	CASADVNEKLFF	TGTGCTAGTGCCGACGTTAATGAAAAACTGTTTTTT
-	-	TRBV5-1	TRBJ1-1	CASSLEVGAVTEAFF	TGCGCCAGCAGCTTGGAAGTGGGGGCGGTCACTGAAGCTTTCTTT
-	-	TRBV11-2	TRBJ2-7	CASSRFLVGPYEQYF	TGTGCCAGCAGCCGTTTCCTAGTCGGCCCCTACGAGCAGTACTTC
-	-	TRBV6-1	TRBJ1-2	CASRGIWGYGYTF	TGTGCCAGCAGGGGGATATGGGGCTACGGCTACACCTTC
-	-	TRBV7-9	TRBJ2-2	CASSHPRANTGELFF	TGTGCCAGCAGCCATCCCAGGGCGAACACCGGGGAGCTGTTTTTT
-	-	TRBV18	TRBJ2-5	CASSPLTGEETQYF	TGTGCCAGCTCACCCTTGACAGGCGAAGAGACCCAGTACTTC
-	once	TRBV9	TRBJ2-3	CASSVRGDLLGDTQYF	TGTGCCAGCAGCGTGAGGGGGGACTTACTCGGAGATACGCAGTATTTT
-	-	TRBV18	TRBJ2-5	CASSPPSGTQYF	TGTGCCAGCTCACCACCGTCCGGGACCCAGTACTTC
-	-	TRBV6-5	TRBJ1-2	CASSEDGGYGYTF	TGTGCCAGCAGTGAGGACGGCGGCTATGGCTACACCTTC
-	-	TRBV27	TRBJ1-3	CASSLRGPPFSGNTIYF	TGTGCCAGCAGTTTAAGGGGCCCTCCTTTCTCTGGAAACACCATATATTTT
-	-	TRBV5-1	TRBJ2-1	CASSFSTDSHEQFF	TGCGCCAGCAGCTTTTCGACAGATTCCCATGAGCAGTTCTTC
-	-	TRBV2	TRBJ2-2	CASSGDFWELFF	TGTGCCAGCAGTGGGGACTTTTGGGAGCTGTTTTTT
-	-	TRBV5-4	TRBJ2-3	CASSSGGALRDDTQYF	TGTGCCAGCAGCTCAGGCGGGGCCCTAAGGGATGATACGCAGTATTTT